This section outlines one T cell receptor beta chain sequence together with its context. This clone was picked up a small number of times. The clone's antigen remains unknown. The record has no base qualities; no much larger clone is one base away. The entire isolated RNA was reverse transcribed using the High Capacity cDNA Reverse Transcription Kit, and thus expressed TCRB transcripts were sequenced. Deep immunoSEQ sequencing was applied to naive, central memory and regulatory T cell samples, giving an average of around 3.8 million total reads per sample. Sorted cells were lysed in RLT buffer, and RNA was extracted using DNase-treated RNeasy Micro or Mini kits according to cell number. Each cell subset was processed separately to prevent cross-contamination, with patient and healthy donor samples processed together. The immunoSEQ multiplex PCR was used to amplify TCRB sequences from cDNA, yielding 87-bp fragments that span the CDR3 region. Sequencing of the amplicons was performed on the Illumina HiSeq platform. In the authors' own workflow: Synthetic template baselines were used to correct PCR bias computationally, reads within Hamming distance 2 were collapsed together, and singletons that could not be merged were discarded. Reads were aligned against IMGT so that V, D and J genes, CDR3 length and insertions or deletions at six rearrangement sites could be assigned. Clonotype counts were normalized to sorted cell number within each subset before computing true diversity and Gini coefficients with the tcR R package. The overlap coefficient, calculated on TCRB nucleotide sequences, was used to measure repertoire sharing. As a proxy for the pre-selection repertoire, out-of-frame TCRB sequences from naive cells were analyzed. TCRdb provides this immuneACCESS table in a form limited to in-frame rearrangements. Some clones are lacking; in checked studies, under half of them reflect an unresolved V gene, and why the rest are absent is not known. V and J calls and clone size come straight from that table; D and trimming were deduced from the DNA. The sample table records 680,000 or so clones; about 16% of these occur just once. Approximately 0.093% of the sample belongs to the ten largest clones.

This record belongs to a study of beta chain features in type 1 diabetes listed by TCRdb under 2018. Describing the broader study: Mean age, gender distribution, total cell number and subset yield did not differ between patients and healthy donors. A total of some 110 million sorted cells were examined across all samples, and the number of cells per subset was strongly correlated with RNA yield. The study compared TCRB repertoires of sorted circulating CD4+ T cell subsets between recently diagnosed type 1 diabetes patients and matched healthy donors. Regulatory and stem cell-like memory subsets were obtained from only 8 patients and about eight healthy donors, while naive and central memory subsets were obtained from all 28 donors.

Each donor gave one peripheral blood draw, about 110 mL on average, collected into heparinised tubes. Using a panel that included CD45RO, CCR7, CD25, CD127, CD95 and CD27, naive, central memory, regulatory and stem cell-like memory CD4+ T cells were sorted on a BD FACSAria II. Every sorted population had a purity above 98%. PBMCs were isolated right away by Lymphoprep density gradient centrifugation and were stained directly, without culture. So that batch effects would be minimized, each experiment stained and sorted samples in pairs, pairing one healthy donor with one patient. The full study reports these points: At VDJ recombination sites, patients with type 1 diabetes made fewer insertions and deleted more nucleotides, a pattern implying thymic rearrangement abnormalities. PCR might favor shorter templates, but patient and control samples were amplified and corrected together, so any skew would affect both groups equally. In all four CD4+ subsets, TCRB CDR3 length was moderately but significantly shorter in type 1 diabetes patients. Sequencing cDNA rather than genomic DNA could over-represent highly expressing activated cells, although activation and CD3 levels did not differ between groups. Because the HLA sub-analyses included only small numbers of individuals, any influence of HLA type on TCRB rearrangement was left unresolved. Naive, central memory and regulatory TCRB repertoires appeared more similar among patients than among healthy donors.

The TCR sequence derives from a man aged 18 to 29 in good health. The sample consisted of naive CD4+ T cells from blood. Read against the paper, the sample's cell subset or site label means: true naive CD4+ T cells.

At the DNA level, the sequence is TGTGCCACCAGCCGAGGGGGACAGTTGAACACTGAAGCTTTCTTT. This is translated as CATSRGGQLNTEAFF. The rearrangement joined TRBV15 to TRBJ1-1; TRBD1 agrees with 7 junctional bases. From the cysteine through the phenylalanine, the CDR3 covers 15 amino acids. Only CDR3 DNA is held: 45 bases, read in frame from base 1. The germline V gene (reference sequence) specifies LNHNV as CDR1 and YYDKDF as CDR2. From V the trimming removes 5 bases and from J it removes 0 bases, while the gene matches leave 6 bases of the junction unaccounted for.